The 2 T cell receptor beta chains below were found in one sample sequenced in a study of CD8 T cells in Susac syndrome. Reverse transcription used about 0.45 to 1 ug RNA and random hexamers. TCRdb re-analysed the immunoSEQ multiplex PCR reads in MiXCR, keeping a single row per CDR3 protein. Here the sample spans around 20,000 distinct CDR3 sequences, about 95% being singletons. Sequencing was done on a sample of CD8+ T cells from PBMCs. Every receptor here comes from a human donor in good health.

The table lists this clonotype with a count of one. This sequence joins TRBV7-2 and TRBJ2-7, with D unresolved. Trimming removed 1 base at V and 3 bases at J, with 7 bases between. The CDR3 runs to 13 residues. Germline loops: CDR1 SGHTA, CDR2 FQGNSA. The CDR3 DNA sequence: TGTGCCAGCAGCTTAGACGATTACTACGAGCAGTACGTC. It translates to CASSLDDYYEQYV.

The chain links TRBV23-1 to TRBJ1-1, with D possibly matching TRBD1 (6 bases). TRBV23-1 is annotated as an ORF whose role is uncertain. The CDR3 loop spans 13 amino acids. V lost 7 bases to trimming and J lost 7 bases, with 16 bases between them. CDR3 bases: TGCGCCAGCAATGCTTGGGGGCTCGGTGAAGCTTTCTTT. Translated, it gives CASNAWGLGEAFF.